The table lists the clone carrying this T cell receptor beta chain with many counts. These data belong to a study of blood T cells in healthy people across ages. Using a J-beta primer mix together with a sample-barcoded 5' primer, a second PCR was run for roughly 7 to 12 cycles. Via MiXCR, TCRdb re-called the 5' RACE reads, giving one row per CDR3 protein. The data contain about 840,000 distinct CDR3 sequences, roughly 28% of them singletons. The sample, roughly 9.5 milliliters of peripheral blood, was drawn from each donor. Germline V gives CDR1 DFQATT, CDR2 SNEGSKA (reference sequence). Trimming took off 5 bases at V and 1 base at J, with 14 bases between the two ends. The CDR3 extends over 14 amino acids. The sample was also linked to a second study, of T cells of mothers and their children. That publication notes: None of the identified T cell clones proved to be persistent microchimeric clones.

Sequencing used blood. The chain has TRBV20-1 and TRBJ2-5; a weak D match, TRBD2 (5 bases). The TCR comes from a woman between 40 and 50 years old in good health. CDR3: CSARARTAQETQYF. The CDR3 DNA follows: TGCAGTGCTCGGGCCAGGACTGCCCAAGAGACCCAGTACTTC.